The clone carrying this T cell receptor beta chain was seen a handful of times. This specimen belongs to a study of identical twins. TCRdb independently ran MiXCR on the 5' RACE reads; one entry per CDR3 protein. The sample records roughly 720,000 distinct CDR3 sequences, about 20% being singletons. The germline gives CDR1 SEHNR, CDR2 FQNEAQ (reference sequence). The CDR3 totals 12 residues. V was clipped by 8 bases and J by 4 bases; unmatched bases: 2. These same records also appear under a second study, on T cells expressing NK-cell markers. That report notes: In a group of several donors, dominant NKG2C+ clonotypes represented about 1.0-7.5% of CD8+ T cells.

The sample comprised PBMCs. This TCR derives from a woman in her late teens or twenties in good health. The chain employs TRBV7-9 and TRBJ1-3, with 7 positions matching TRBD1. The CDR3 sequence: CASDREGNTIYF. In DNA form, the CDR3 reads TGTGCCAGCGACAGGGAAGGAAACACCATATATTTT.